The entry below describes one TCR beta chain. This sample stems from a study of blood T cell repertoires in COVID-19. The method was immunoSEQ multiplex PCR; TCRdb's version includes in-frame clones alone and lacks a portion of them. This table holds around 300,000 clones, around 90% found once. Per germline, CDR1 SQVTM and CDR2 ANQGSEA. The CDR3 totals 14 residues. Trimming took 4 bases from V and 2 from J, leaving 15 bases between them. The V gene is TRBV29-1, the J gene TRBJ2-7, with D tentatively TRBD1 (5 bases). The clonotype comes from a woman aged 40 to 50 who had recovered from COVID-19. The specimen was peripheral blood. In DNA, the CDR3 is TGCAGCGTTGCTGACAGTCCCCTCACCTACGAGCAGTACTTC. Translated, it gives CSVADSPLTYEQYF.